The 11 T cell receptor beta chains presented below share a single source sample, sequenced in a study of molecular identifiers for immune sequencing clone quantification. TCRdb processed the PCR reads anew with MiXCR; each CDR3 protein has one entry. This sample yields 550,000 to 750,000 distinct CDR3 sequences, of which around 20% are seen a single time; around 0.86% belongs to the top ten. Sequencing was performed on naive CD8+ T cells from blood, with Jurkat cell RNA spiked in. Indicated subset: FACS-sorted CD8+CD4-CCR7+CD45RA+ naive T cells. These receptors were collected from a human donor in good health. Some libraries in this study had Jurkat cell RNA spiked in.

This clonotype was observed a handful of times. CDR3 coding DNA: TGCGCCAGCAGTCTAAACAGGGGAATAGGTCAGCCCCAGCATTTT. It translates to CASSLNRGIGQPQHF. The chain uses TRBV4-3 and TRBJ1-5; 7 bases line up with TRBD1. The germline V gene encodes CDR1 LGHNA and CDR2 YSLEER. The V and J ends lost 6 bases and 6 bases, in that order; junction bases with no gene match: 11. The CDR3 consists of 15 residues.

This clonotype has a count of ten or more. This chain connects TRBV6-6 to TRBJ2-7; D is perhaps TRBD2 (7 bases). The CDR3 runs to 15 residues. Trimming left V 6 bases short and J 0 bases short, with 15 bases between. The germline CDR1 and CDR2 sequences are MNHNY and SVGAGI (reference sequence). DNA of the CDR3: TGTGCCAGCAGGCCCCGGGGGGCCTACTCCTACGAGCAGTACTTC. Its translation: CASRPRGAYSYEQYF.

The chain combines TRBV20-1 with TRBJ2-7; 10 bases line up with TRBD1. This CDR3 comprises 15 residues. Trimming at V came to 8 bases and at J to 2 bases, leaving 12 bases not matched to a gene. From germline, CDR1 is DFQATT and CDR2 SNEGSKA (reference sequence). CDR3 loop: CSTTTGTGDTYEQYF. CDR3 nucleotide sequence: TGCAGTACTACGACCGGGACAGGGGATACCTACGAGCAGTACTTC.

This clonotype was counted a single time. This sequence may be a read error, since a much larger clone differs from it by one base. The chain couples TRBV30 to TRBJ1-1; possible D gene TRBD1, 6 bases. The CDR3 is made up of 14 amino acids. Germline V gene sequence: CDR1 GTSNPN, CDR2 SVGIG (reference sequence). The CDR3 sequence: CAWSEGGQVDETFF. CDR3 nucleotides: TGTGCCTGGAGTGAAGGGGGGCAGGTGGATGAAACTTTCTTT.

This clonotype was seen only a few times. CDR3 region: CASSLGVTNYEQYF. In DNA form, the CDR3 reads TGTGCCAGCAGCTTAGGGGTCACAAACTACGAGCAGTACTTC. This rearrangement joins TRBV7-9 to TRBJ2-7; D is unclear. V gave up 1 base and J gave up 3 bases, with 10 bases separating them. Germline V gene data show CDR1 as SEHNR and CDR2 as FQNEAQ (reference sequence). This CDR3 has 14 amino acids. Based on the CDR3 plus reference TRBV7-9 and TRBJ2-7, the full variable domain is DTGVSQNPRHKITKRGQNVTFRCDPISEHNRLYWYRQTLGQGPEFLTYFQNEAQLEKSRLLSDRFSAERPKGSFSTLEIQRTEQGDSAMYLCASSLGVTNYEQYFGPGTRLTVT.

Ten or more counts support this clonotype. This sequence joins TRBV27 and TRBJ2-7; 8 positions agree with TRBD1. Per the germline V gene, CDR1 is MNHEY and CDR2 is SMNVEV (reference sequence). This CDR3 spans 16 amino acids. J was trimmed by 5 bases and V by 4 bases; bases with no gene match: 13. CDR3 sequence (DNA): TGTGCCAGCAGTTCGCGTGTACAGGGGGAGTTCGACGAGCAGTACTTC. Translating it yields CASSSRVQGEFDEQYF.

In its sample, this clonotype was seen many times. The V gene is TRBV5-4, the J gene TRBJ1-6, with a tentative D call TRBD1 (6 bases). The germline V gene has CDR1 SGHNT and CDR2 YYREEE (reference sequence). The CDR3 totals 13 residues. Between the trimmed V and J ends, which lost 7 bases and 7 bases, there was a span of 12 bases. This chain's CDR3 is CASSGGQNSPLHF. The CDR3 DNA reads TGTGCCAGCTCCGGGGGGCAGAATTCACCCCTCCACTTT.

At least ten counts were recorded for this clonotype. The genes are TRBV20-1 and TRBJ2-3, with 15 positions matching TRBD2. V lost 6 bases, J lost 0 bases, and 7 bases stayed unmatched. Looked up from germline, CDR1 is DFQATT and CDR2 is SNEGSKA (reference sequence). This CDR3 is built from 17 residues. The CDR3 sequence: CSAPGLAGGLSTDTQYF. CDR3 nucleotide sequence: TGCAGTGCCCCGGGACTAGCGGGAGGCTTAAGCACAGATACGCAGTATTTT.

This clonotype was observed many times. J is TRBJ2-5 and V is TRBV4-1, with 10 bases identical to TRBD2. The CDR3 runs to 17 residues. From germline, CDR1 is MGHRA and CDR2 YSYEKL. The J segment lost 6 bases and the V segment lost 0 bases, leaving 10 bases of the junction unmatched. The DNA for the CDR3 is TGCGCCAGCAGCCAAGAGGGAGCGGGGGGGCCAACTAAGACCCAGTACTTC. Translated, it gives CASSQEGAGGPTKTQYF.

This clonotype came up a few times. The rearrangement uses TRBV30 and TRBJ1-2; the D gene is possibly TRBD1 (6 bases). The V end lost 0 bases, the J end lost 4 bases, and 15 bases lay between the germline ends. Germline CDR1 and CDR2: GTSNPN and SVGIG (reference sequence). The CDR3 consists of 15 residues. CDR3 coding DNA: TGTGCCTGGAGTGTACAAGGGGGACGCAGCTATGGCTACACCTTC. Its translation is CAWSVQGGRSYGYTF.

This clonotype was recorded at least ten times. This CDR3 is CASSLGQGSTYEQYF. CDR3 nucleotide sequence: TGTGCCAGCAGTTTAGGGCAGGGGAGTACCTACGAGCAGTACTTC. The chain is built from TRBV12-3 or TRBV12-4 and TRBJ2-7; D is perhaps TRBD1 (6 bases). V lost 1 base, J lost 2 bases, and 12 bases lay in between. The CDR3 is made up of 15 amino acids.